This is a list of T cell receptor beta chains from one sample in a study of T cell repertoires in cytomegalovirus infection. No antigen has been assigned to these receptors. TCRdb redid the calling of the reads with MiXCR, one entry per CDR3 protein. This table holds hundreds of thousands of distinct CDR3 sequences, roughly 30% found once. Sequencing was performed on cultured PBMCs, taken from culture after CMV antigen stimulation. The receptor set was obtained from a human donor in good health (CMV status not recorded). Some clones in this sample may be carry-over from other donors' samples. CDR3s include the opening cysteine and the closing phenylalanine or tryptophan. The order of the fields is J gene, V gene, D gene, clone size, CDR3 DNA, CDR3 protein. D genes are given only for firm matches. Clone size is not always given. Where it is, it says once, few, many or a class for expanded clones.

TRBJ1-2 | TRBV7-2 | TRBD1 | many | TGTGCCAGCAGACAAACAGGGGCGTATGGCTACACCTTC | CASRQTGAYGYTF
TRBJ1-4 | TRBV7-8 | . | many | TGTGCCAGCAGCTCCCTAAGTATTGGGGAAAAACTGTTTTTT | CASSSLSIGEKLFF
TRBJ1-5 | TRBV6-1 | . | . | TGTGCCAGCAGTTTTCGAGTGGTGAATTGGGATCAGCCCCAGCATTTT | CASSFRVVNWDQPQHF
TRBJ2-7 | TRBV10-2 | . | few | TGCGCCAGCAGTGAGTCGTGGGGCCCCTACGAGCAGTACTTC | CASSESWGPYEQYF
TRBJ2-1 | TRBV19 | . | . | TGTGCCAGTAGTATACCCCGACAGAGCTACAATGAGCAGTTCTTC | CASSIPRQSYNEQFF
TRBJ2-7 | TRBV20-1 | TRBD2 | . | TGCAGTGCTACCCCCGGGACTAGCGGGAGCTCTGCCTACGAGCAGTACTTC | CSATPGTSGSSAYEQYF
TRBJ2-1 | TRBV7-2 | . | few | TGTGCCAGCAAAGAAGGAGTGTACAATGAGCAGTTCTTC | CASKEGVYNEQFF
TRBJ2-7 | TRBV7-2 | . | . | TGTGCCAGCACCCCGGGCGGAGGGGGAGCCTACGAGCAGTACTTC | CASTPGGGGAYEQYF
TRBJ2-7 | TRBV11-2 | . | . | TGTGCCAGCAGCTTAGGTATGGTCTACGAGCAGTACTTC | CASSLGMVYEQYF
TRBJ2-2 | TRBV6-6 | TRBD1 | . | TGTGCCAGCAGTTTACAGGGGGCGAGGACCGGGGAGCTGTTTTTT | CASSLQGARTGELFF
TRBJ1-4 | TRBV28 | . | . | TGTGCCAGCTTAGGGGGAACAACTAATGAAAAACTGTTTTTT | CASLGGTTNEKLFF
TRBJ2-1 | TRBV6-5 | TRBD1 | . | TGTGCCAGCCAGCGGGACAGGGTGGTCAATGAGCAGTTCTTC | CASQRDRVVNEQFF
TRBJ2-1 | TRBV6-8 | . | few | TGTGCCAGCAGTTACTCGGCAGGGAGCCTCTACAATGAGCAGTTCTTC | CASSYSAGSLYNEQFF
TRBJ2-7 | TRBV5-1 | . | few | TGCGCCACTAAGTGGGGGACGCAAAACTACGAGCAGTACTTC | CATKWGTQNYEQYF
TRBJ2-1 | TRBV12-5 | TRBD2 | . | TGTGCTAGTGGTTTCGCGGGAGTTAGTGAGCAGTTCTTC | CASGFAGVSEQFF
TRBJ2-7 | TRBV4-1 | TRBD2 | . | TGCGCCAGCAGCCAAGACCGGACTAGCGGGGGGATCTACGAGCAGTACTTC | CASSQDRTSGGIYEQYF
TRBJ1-3 | TRBV4-3 | . | once | TGCGCCAGCAGCCAAGGATTAGTGGGAAACACCATATATTTT | CASSQGLVGNTIYF
TRBJ2-1 | TRBV12-3/TRBV12-4 | TRBD2 | . | TGTGCCAGCAGCCCTGGAGCGGGGGGGCCGTACAATGAGCAGTTCTTC | CASSPGAGGPYNEQFF
TRBJ2-1 | TRBV20-1 | TRBD2 | . | TGCAGTGCTAGTAATGGAGCGGGGGGTAAGAATGAGCAGTTCTTC | CSASNGAGGKNEQFF
TRBJ1-6 | TRBV19 | TRBD1 | . | TGTGCCAGCAACCCGGGACAGGGGACTCTCTCCTATAATTCACCCCTCCACTTT | CASNPGQGTLSYNSPLHF
TRBJ1-2 | TRBV7-9 | . | few | TGTGCCACCACGGTGGGGGAGATTAACTATGGCTACACCTTC | CATTVGEINYGYTF
TRBJ2-1 | TRBV7-8 | TRBD2 | . | TGTGCCAGCAGCCCCGAGACTAGCGGAGGAGACAATGAGCAGTTCTTC | CASSPETSGGDNEQFF
TRBJ1-5 | TRBV19 | TRBD1 | . | TGTGCCAGTTGGAACAGGGGAGTCAATCAGCCCCAGCATTTT | CASWNRGVNQPQHF
TRBJ1-5 | TRBV12-3/TRBV12-4 | . | . | TGTGCCAGCAGTCAGGTCGGGCAGGGATTACTCTATAGCAATCAGCCCCAGCATTTT | CASSQVGQGLLYSNQPQHF
TRBJ2-5 | TRBV27 | . | . | TGTGCCAGCAGCTCTACCCTTGGGGGGTCTGCGAAGACCCAGTACTTC | CASSSTLGGSAKTQYF
TRBJ2-1 | TRBV12-3/TRBV12-4 | . | . | TGTGCCAGCAGTTTTGGGGGGGCCTTATACAATGAGCAGTTCTTC | CASSFGGALYNEQFF
TRBJ2-3 | TRBV7-9 | . | few | TGTGCCAGCAGCTTAGGACATCAGGGCACGGATACGCAGTATTTT | CASSLGHQGTDTQYF
TRBJ1-6 | TRBV6-5 | . | . | TGTGCCAGCAGCTACACGGGACACCTATCACCCCTCCACTTT | CASSYTGHLSPLHF
TRBJ2-7 | TRBV6-2/TRBV6-3 | . | many | TGTGCCAGCAGTTCTTATACAGGGAGCATCTACGAGCAGTACTTC | CASSSYTGSIYEQYF
TRBJ1-5 | TRBV20-1 | . | few | TGCAGTGCTAGAGCGACGCGGACAGCCCTAAGGACTAATCAGCCCCAGCATTTT | CSARATRTALRTNQPQHF
TRBJ2-6 | TRBV7-2 | . | few | TGTGCCAGCAGCTTATATGTTAGCTCTGGGGCCAACGTCCTGACTTTC | CASSLYVSSGANVLTF
TRBJ2-3 | TRBV7-2 | TRBD2 | . | TGTGCCAGCAAGTTGACTAGCTTTCTGGATACGCAGTATTTT | CASKLTSFLDTQYF
TRBJ2-1 | TRBV4-3 | TRBD2 | few | TGCGCCAGCAGCCGCCTCTTAGCGGGAGGGTCCTACAATGAGCAGTTCTTC | CASSRLLAGGSYNEQFF
TRBJ1-2 | TRBV10-3 | . | . | TGTGCCATCAGTGAGATTGACGCTACGCGGGTAGGGGAGGACTATGGCTACACCTTC | CAISEIDATRVGEDYGYTF
TRBJ1-5 | TRBV19 | . | few | TGTGCCACCAGATTCGTGGATAGCAATCAGCCCCAGCATTTT | CATRFVDSNQPQHF
TRBJ2-2 | TRBV5-4 | . | . | TGTGCCAGCAAGAGGACCGGAGCCGGGGAGCTGTTTTTT | CASKRTGAGELFF
TRBJ1-1 | TRBV11-2 | TRBD1 | many | TGTGCCAGCAGACCCGGGACAGCGAACACTGAAGCTTTCTTT | CASRPGTANTEAFF
TRBJ2-1 | TRBV6-5 | . | . | TGTGCCAGCTACGACGATACGGATGAGCAGTTCTTC | CASYDDTDEQFF
TRBJ2-1 | TRBV9 | TRBD2 | . | TGTGCCAGCAGCGCAGTTAGCGGGAGTATCTATGAGCAGTTCTTC | CASSAVSGSIYEQFF
TRBJ2-5 | TRBV2 | . | many | TGTGCCTCCGGTCCCCAAGAGACCCAGTACTTC | CASGPQETQYF
TRBJ2-1 | TRBV19 | TRBD2 | . | TGTGCCAGTAACGACGGGGGGGTTAGGGATTTCTTC | CASNDGGVRDFF
TRBJ2-5 | TRBV20-1 | . | few | TGCAGTGCCCCTGGACTACGGCAAGAGACCCAGTACTTC | CSAPGLRQETQYF
TRBJ2-1 | TRBV20-1 | . | . | TGCAGTGCTAGGACCCCCGGGCCGAGCTCCTACAATGAGCAGTTCTTC | CSARTPGPSSYNEQFF
TRBJ1-2 | TRBV6-1 | . | . | TGTGCCAGCAGCCTAGACACCCAAGGACACTATGGCTACACCTTC | CASSLDTQGHYGYTF
TRBJ2-3 | TRBV4-1 | TRBD2 | . | TGCGCCAGCAGCCAAGTCGTAGCGGGAGTGGATACGCAGTATTTT | CASSQVVAGVDTQYF
TRBJ1-1 | TRBV5-6 | . | few | TGTGCCAGCAGTTCCCGGGGGTGGACTGAAGCTTTCTTT | CASSSRGWTEAFF
TRBJ1-6 | TRBV7-2 | . | many | TGTGCCAGCAGCTTAGAGGATTACCCGAGAACTCTTAATTCACCCCTCCACTTT | CASSLEDYPRTLNSPLHF
TRBJ1-1 | TRBV6-1 | . | . | TGTGCCAGCAGCAACGTGGGGTACACTGAAGCTTTCTTT | CASSNVGYTEAFF
TRBJ2-5 | TRBV7-8 | . | once | TGTACCAGCAGCCCAGGGGGGGTTTCTACGGAGACCCAGTACTTC | CTSSPGGVSTETQYF
TRBJ1-1 | TRBV6-2/TRBV6-3 | TRBD1 | . | TGTGCCAGCAGACCCGCCTGGGACAGAAACACTGAAGCTTTCTTT | CASRPAWDRNTEAFF
TRBJ1-1 | TRBV6-2/TRBV6-3 | . | . | TGTGCCAGCAGTTACTTGGTTGAGGGGAACACTGAAGCTTTCTTT | CASSYLVEGNTEAFF